This record looks at one T cell receptor (beta chain) sequence and its context. What it binds is not known. This entry belongs to a study of CXCR3-negative and CXCR3-positive naive CD8 T cells. Overall study context: Summed over all libraries, TRB reads came to around 140 million, with about 1.5 +/- 0.3 million per library.

Naive CD8+ T cells were CD45RO-CCR7+CD27+CD95-. Regarding the study as a whole: Hydrophobicity was higher for TRB CDR3s found in CXCR3-positive naive cells than in CXCR3-negative naive cells. In both naive subsets diversity was comparably high, whereas memory CD8+ cells showed much lower diversity. From TRB CDR3 properties, TCR strength was inferred; surface CD5 did not differ between naive subsets.

cDNA libraries for TRB were generated by 5' RACE incorporating UMI labels. TCRdb processed the 5' RACE reads again and assigns one entry to each CDR3 protein, with no DNA. The sample table includes about 120,000 distinct CDR3 sequences. Germline CDR1 is MDHEN and CDR2 is SYDVKM. CDR3 length: 16 residues. The V call is TRBV28, the J call TRBJ2-7; TCRdb picks TRBD1, but there is no DNA to check that call. The TCR was taken from a human donor in good health. Some clones in this sample may be carry-over from other donors' samples. The sequenced sample was naive CXCR3+ CD8+ T cells from blood. Subset meaning: CD45RO-CCR7+CD27+CD95- naive CD8+ T cells expressing CXCR3 (TNR3+). The CDR3: CAISLSGGGQAYEQYF.